The 8 T cell receptor beta chains below come from one sample, sequenced in a study of early T cells in non-severe SARS-CoV-2 infection (dated by TCRdb to about 2021). The library was built by means of 5' RACE. The sequencing machine was a NextSeq 500. TCRdb reprocessed the public reads (quality trimming at Q25 with fastp, clone calling with MiXCR) and kept in-frame beta chains. CDR3 protein sequences are deduplicated, and each keeps its most common genes and DNA. In all, the sample holds under 35,000 distinct CDR3 sequences, and roughly 3% of those were seen once. The ten top clones hold over 0.65% of the sample. The sequenced material came from whole blood. All receptors derive from an adult who was a healthcare worker with PCR-confirmed SARS-CoV-2 infection or an uninfected control (not recorded which).

A word on this clonotype: Possible read error: a much larger clone is one base away. The J gene is TRBJ2-2, the V gene TRBV6-2 or TRBV6-3, with D perhaps TRBD1 (6 bases). Per germline, CDR1 MNHEY and CDR2 SVGEGT. This CDR3 contains 15 residues. Trimming removed 10 bases from V and 2 bases from J, with 17 bases in between. This chain's CDR3 is CAIKAGTLNTGELFF. In DNA, the CDR3 is TGTGCCATCAAGGCCGGGACACTAAACACCGGGGAGCTGTTTTTT.

The sample holds many counts of this clonotype. This chain joins TRBV7-9 and TRBJ2-2; 11 bases map to TRBD1. V was clipped by 5 bases and J by 3 bases; unmatched bases: 5. The length of the CDR3 is 16 residues. The germline CDR1 and CDR2 sequences are SEHNR and FQNEAQ (reference sequence). This CDR3 is CASSADRGRYTGELFF. The CDR3 nucleotides read TGTGCCAGCAGCGCGGACAGGGGGCGTTACACCGGGGAGCTGTTTTTT.

There are many counts of this clonotype. This chain uses TRBV24-1 with TRBJ2-3, with no clear D. This CDR3 spans 15 amino acids. In germline, CDR1 is KGHDR, CDR2 SFDVKD. Trimming pared 1 base from V and 0 bases from J, leaving 7 bases between. CDR3 sequence (DNA): TGTGCCACCAGTGATTTATCCGAAAGCACAGATACGCAGTATTTT. This sequence encodes CATSDLSESTDTQYF.

At least ten counts were recorded for this clonotype. The chain joins TRBV5-1 to TRBJ2-3, with D unclear. The CDR3 runs to 14 residues. The V and J ends lost 0 bases and 4 bases respectively, with 9 bases between them. Germline CDR1 SGHRS, CDR2 YFSETQ. The CDR3 sequence is CASSLEYYADTQYF. The CDR3 region has the DNA TGCGCCAGCAGCTTGGAATATTATGCAGATACGCAGTATTTT.

In this sample, this clonotype turned up many times. The gene calls are TRBV12-3 or TRBV12-4 and TRBJ1-1; D unresolved. This CDR3 is built from 13 residues. V lost 3 bases and J 4 bases, leaving 9 bases between the germline ends. The CDR3 DNA reads TGTGCCAGCAGTTTTCAGAGTGTCACTGAAGCTTTCTTT. This encodes CASSFQSVTEAFF.

This clonotype was recorded at least ten times. V usage is TRBV7-3 and J usage is TRBJ1-5, with 9 bases identical to TRBD1. The CDR3 is 18 amino acids. J was trimmed by 0 bases and V by 5 bases; bases with no gene match: 11. Germline V gene data show CDR1 as SGHTA and CDR2 as FQGTGA. CDR3 protein: CASSKDRGPHYSNQPQHF. CDR3 nucleotide sequence: TGTGCCAGCAGCAAGGACAGGGGCCCTCATTATAGCAATCAGCCCCAGCATTTT.

The V call is TRBV5-4, the J call TRBJ2-3; D gene ambiguous. Deletions cut 7 bases from V and 2 bases from J, with 11 bases between. CDR1 and CDR2 (germline): SGHNT, YYREEE (reference sequence). The length of the CDR3 is 13 residues. The CDR3 DNA reads TGTGCCAGCGGTAAAGCCAACACAGATACGCAGTATTTT. Residues: CASGKANTDTQYF.

This clonotype has just a few counts. The gene calls are TRBV6-1 and TRBJ2-7; 8 bases fit TRBD1. Trimming removed 6 bases from V and 2 bases from J; junction bases left unmatched: 6. The CDR3 length is 14 residues. CDR1 MNHNS and CDR2 SASEGT come from the germline V gene. The CDR3 DNA sequence: TGTGCCAGCAGGCGGGACAGGTCGCCCTACGAGCAGTACGTC. Residues: CASRRDRSPYEQYV.